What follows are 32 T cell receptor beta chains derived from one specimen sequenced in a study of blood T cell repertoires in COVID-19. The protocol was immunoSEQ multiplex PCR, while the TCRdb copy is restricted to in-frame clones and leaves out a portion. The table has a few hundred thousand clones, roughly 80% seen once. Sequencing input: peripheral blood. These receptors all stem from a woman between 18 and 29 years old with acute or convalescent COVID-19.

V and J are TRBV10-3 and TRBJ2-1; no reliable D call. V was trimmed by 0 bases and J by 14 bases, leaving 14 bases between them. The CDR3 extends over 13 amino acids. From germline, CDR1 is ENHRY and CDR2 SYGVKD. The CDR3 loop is CAISESILRMEFF. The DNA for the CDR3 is TGTGCCATCAGTGAGTCGATTTTGAGAATGGAGTTCTTC.

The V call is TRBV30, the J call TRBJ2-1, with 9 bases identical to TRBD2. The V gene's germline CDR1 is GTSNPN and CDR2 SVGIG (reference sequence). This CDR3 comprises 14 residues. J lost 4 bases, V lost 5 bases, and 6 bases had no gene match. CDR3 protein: CAWEGLAGYNEQFF. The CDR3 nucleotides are TGTGCCTGGGAAGGGCTAGCGGGATACAATGAGCAGTTCTTC. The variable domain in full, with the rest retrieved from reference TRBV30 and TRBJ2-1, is SQTIHQWPATLVQPVGSPLSLECTVEGTSNPNLYWYRQAAGRGLQLLFYSVGIGQISSEVPQNLSASRPQDRQFILSSKKLLLSDSGFYLCAWEGLAGYNEQFFGPGTRLTVL.

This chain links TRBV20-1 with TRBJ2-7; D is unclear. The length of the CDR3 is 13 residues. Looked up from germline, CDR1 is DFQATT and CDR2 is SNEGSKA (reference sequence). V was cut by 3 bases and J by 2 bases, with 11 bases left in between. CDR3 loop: CSASAESPYEQYF. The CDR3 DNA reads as TGCAGTGCTAGTGCTGAGAGTCCCTACGAGCAGTACTTC.

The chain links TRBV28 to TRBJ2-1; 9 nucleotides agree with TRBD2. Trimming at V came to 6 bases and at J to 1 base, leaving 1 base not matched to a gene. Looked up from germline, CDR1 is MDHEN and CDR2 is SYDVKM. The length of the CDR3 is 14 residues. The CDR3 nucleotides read TGTGCCAGCAGGGCGGGAGGGTCCTACAATGAGCAGTTCTTC. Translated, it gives CASRAGGSYNEQFF.

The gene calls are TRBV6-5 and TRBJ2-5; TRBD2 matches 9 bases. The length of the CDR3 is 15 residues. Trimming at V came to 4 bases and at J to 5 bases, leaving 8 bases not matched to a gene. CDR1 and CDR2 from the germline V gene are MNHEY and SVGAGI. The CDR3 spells CASSFSRLAEETQYF. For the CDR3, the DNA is TGTGCCAGCAGTTTCTCTAGACTAGCGGAGGAGACCCAGTACTTC.

As DNA, the CDR3 is TGCGCCAGCAGCCAAGGTTCTAGCGGCCGGGGGGATGAGCAGTTCTTC. This gives the protein CASSQGSSGRGDEQFF. The chain employs TRBV4-1 and TRBJ2-1; 7 bases fit TRBD2. The germline V gene encodes CDR1 MGHRA and CDR2 YSYEKL. J lost 8 bases, V lost 1 base, and 11 bases had no gene match. This CDR3 contains 16 residues.

The CDR3 bases are TGTGCCAGCTCATCCGGACAGGGGATTATCTATGAGCAGTTCTTC. This encodes CASSSGQGIIYEQFF. The rearrangement uses TRBV18 and TRBJ2-1; 9 nucleotides match TRBD1. CDR1 is KGHSH, CDR2 LQKENI, per germline. With V trimmed by 5 bases and J by 8 bases, 10 bases remained unmatched. This CDR3 is built from 15 residues.

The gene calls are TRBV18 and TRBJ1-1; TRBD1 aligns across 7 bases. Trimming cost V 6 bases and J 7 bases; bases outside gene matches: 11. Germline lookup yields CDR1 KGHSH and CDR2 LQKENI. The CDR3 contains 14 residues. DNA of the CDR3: TGTGCCAGCTCGCCAAGACAGGGTACGGGTGAAGCTTTCTTT. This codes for CASSPRQGTGEAFF.

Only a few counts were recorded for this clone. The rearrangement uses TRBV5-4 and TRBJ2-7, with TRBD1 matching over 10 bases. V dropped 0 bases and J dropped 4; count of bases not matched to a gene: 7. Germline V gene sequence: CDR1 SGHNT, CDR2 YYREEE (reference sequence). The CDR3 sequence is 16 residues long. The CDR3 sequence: CASSLGGTGAKYEQYF. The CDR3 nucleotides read TGTGCCAGCAGCTTGGGGGGGACAGGGGCCAAGTACGAGCAGTACTTC.

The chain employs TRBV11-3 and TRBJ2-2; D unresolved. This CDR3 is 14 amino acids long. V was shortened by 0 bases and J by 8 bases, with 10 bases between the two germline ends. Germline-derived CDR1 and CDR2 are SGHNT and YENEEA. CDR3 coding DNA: TGTGCCAGCAGCTTAGAGGGCGAGCTAGGGGAGCTGTTTTTT. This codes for CASSLEGELGELFF.

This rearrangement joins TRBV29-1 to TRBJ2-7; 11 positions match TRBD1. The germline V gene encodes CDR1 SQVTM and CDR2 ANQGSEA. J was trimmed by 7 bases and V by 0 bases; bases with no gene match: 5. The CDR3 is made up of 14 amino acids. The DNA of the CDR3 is TGCAGCGTTGAAGACGGACAGGGGGCAGAGGAGCAGTACTTC. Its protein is CSVEDGQGAEEQYF.

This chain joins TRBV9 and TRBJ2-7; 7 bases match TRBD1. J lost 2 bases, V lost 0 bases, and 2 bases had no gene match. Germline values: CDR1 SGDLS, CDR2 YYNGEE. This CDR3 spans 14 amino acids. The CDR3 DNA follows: TGTGCCAGCAGCGTAGGGGACAGTACCTACGAGCAGTACTTC. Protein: CASSVGDSTYEQYF.

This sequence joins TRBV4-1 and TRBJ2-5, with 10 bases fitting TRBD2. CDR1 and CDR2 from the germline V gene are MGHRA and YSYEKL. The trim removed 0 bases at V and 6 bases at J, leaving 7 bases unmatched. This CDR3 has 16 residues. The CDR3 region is CASSQDGAGGVKTQYF. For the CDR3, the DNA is TGCGCCAGCAGCCAAGATGGAGCGGGAGGGGTAAAGACCCAGTACTTC.

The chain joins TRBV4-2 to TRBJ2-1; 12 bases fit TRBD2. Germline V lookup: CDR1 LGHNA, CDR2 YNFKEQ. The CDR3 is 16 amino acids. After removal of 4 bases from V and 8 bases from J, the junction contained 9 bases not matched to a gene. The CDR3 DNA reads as TGTGCCAGCAGCCCGACCGGACTAGCGGGAACCGATGAGCAGTTCTTC. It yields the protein CASSPTGLAGTDEQFF.

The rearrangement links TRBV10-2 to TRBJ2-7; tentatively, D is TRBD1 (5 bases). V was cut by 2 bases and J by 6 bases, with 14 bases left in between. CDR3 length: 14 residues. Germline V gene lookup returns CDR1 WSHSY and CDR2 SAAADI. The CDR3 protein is CASSEPPTVPEQYF. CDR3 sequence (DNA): TGCGCCAGCAGTGAGCCACCGACAGTACCCGAGCAGTACTTC.

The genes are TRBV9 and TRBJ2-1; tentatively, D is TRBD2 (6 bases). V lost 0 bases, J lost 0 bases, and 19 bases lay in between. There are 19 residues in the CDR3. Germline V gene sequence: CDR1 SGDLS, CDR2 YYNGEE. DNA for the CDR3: TGTGCCAGCAGCGTAGCTCAGACTAGGGCCGATTTCTCCTACAATGAGCAGTTCTTC. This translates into CASSVAQTRADFSYNEQFF.

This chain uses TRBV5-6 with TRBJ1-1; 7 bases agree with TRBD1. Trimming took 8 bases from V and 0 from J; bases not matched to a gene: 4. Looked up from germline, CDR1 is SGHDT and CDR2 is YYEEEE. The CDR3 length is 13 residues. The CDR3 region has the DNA TGTGCCAGTCGGACAGGTATGAACACTGAAGCTTTCTTT. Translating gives CASRTGMNTEAFF.

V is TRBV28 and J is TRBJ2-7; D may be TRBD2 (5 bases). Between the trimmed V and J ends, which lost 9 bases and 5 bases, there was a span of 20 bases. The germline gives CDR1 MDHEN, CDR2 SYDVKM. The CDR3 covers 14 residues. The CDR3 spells CASHNTPGYDEQYF. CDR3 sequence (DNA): TGTGCCAGTCATAACACTCCGGGGTACGACGAGCAGTACTTC.

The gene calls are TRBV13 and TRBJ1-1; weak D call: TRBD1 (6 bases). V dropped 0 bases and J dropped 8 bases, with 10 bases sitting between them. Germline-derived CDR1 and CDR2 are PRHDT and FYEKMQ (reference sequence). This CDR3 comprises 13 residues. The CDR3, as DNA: TGTGCCAGCAGCTTAGGGGGGGGGCTGGAAGCTTTCTTT. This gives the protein CASSLGGGLEAFF.

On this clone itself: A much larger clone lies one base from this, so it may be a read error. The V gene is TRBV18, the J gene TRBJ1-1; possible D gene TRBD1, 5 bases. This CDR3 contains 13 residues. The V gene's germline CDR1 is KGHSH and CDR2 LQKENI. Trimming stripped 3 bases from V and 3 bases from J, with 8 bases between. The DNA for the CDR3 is TGTGCCAGCTCACCCGACAGTCACACTGAAGCTTTCTTT. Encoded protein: CASSPDSHTEAFF.

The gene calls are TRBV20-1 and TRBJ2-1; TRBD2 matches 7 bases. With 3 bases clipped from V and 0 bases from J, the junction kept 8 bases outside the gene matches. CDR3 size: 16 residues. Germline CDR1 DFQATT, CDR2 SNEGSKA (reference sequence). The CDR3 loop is CSASWFGGSSYNEQFF. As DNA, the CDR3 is TGCAGTGCTAGTTGGTTCGGGGGGAGCTCCTACAATGAGCAGTTCTTC.

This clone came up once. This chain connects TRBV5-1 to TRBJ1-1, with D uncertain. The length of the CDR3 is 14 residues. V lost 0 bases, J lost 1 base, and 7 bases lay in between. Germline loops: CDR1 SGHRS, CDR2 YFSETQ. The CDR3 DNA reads TGCGCCAGCAGCTTGGCGAACACGAACACTGAAGCTTTCTTT. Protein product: CASSLANTNTEAFF.

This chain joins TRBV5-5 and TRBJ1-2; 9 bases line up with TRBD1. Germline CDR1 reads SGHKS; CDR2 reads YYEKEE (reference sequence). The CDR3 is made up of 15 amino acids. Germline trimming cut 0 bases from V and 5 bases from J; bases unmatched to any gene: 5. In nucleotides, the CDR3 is TGTGCCAGCAGCTTGGGACAGGGGGAGGTTTATGGCTACACCTTC. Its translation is CASSLGQGEVYGYTF. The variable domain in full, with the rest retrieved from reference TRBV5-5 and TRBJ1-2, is DAGVTQSPTHLIKTRGQQVTLRCSPISGHKSVSWYQQVLGQGPQFIFQYYEKEERGRGNFPDRFSARQFPNYSSELNVNALLLGDSALYLCASSLGQGEVYGYTFGSGTRLTVV.

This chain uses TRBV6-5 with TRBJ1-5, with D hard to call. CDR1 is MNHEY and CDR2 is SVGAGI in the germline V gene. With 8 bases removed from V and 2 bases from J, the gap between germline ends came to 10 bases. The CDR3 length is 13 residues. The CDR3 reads CASGVSRNQPQHF. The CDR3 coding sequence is TGTGCCAGCGGAGTGTCTCGCAATCAGCCCCAGCATTTT.

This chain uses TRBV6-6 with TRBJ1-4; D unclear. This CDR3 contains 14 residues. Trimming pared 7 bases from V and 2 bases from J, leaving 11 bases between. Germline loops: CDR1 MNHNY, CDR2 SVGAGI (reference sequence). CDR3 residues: CASTPGRTNEKLFF. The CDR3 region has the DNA TGTGCCAGCACCCCCGGCAGGACTAATGAAAAACTGTTTTTT.

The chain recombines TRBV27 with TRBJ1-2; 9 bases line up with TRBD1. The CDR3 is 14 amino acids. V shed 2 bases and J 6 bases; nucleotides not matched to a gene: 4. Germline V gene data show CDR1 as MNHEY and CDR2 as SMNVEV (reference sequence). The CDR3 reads CASSLRDRANGYTF. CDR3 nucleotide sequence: TGTGCCAGCAGTTTAAGGGACAGGGCCAATGGCTACACCTTC.

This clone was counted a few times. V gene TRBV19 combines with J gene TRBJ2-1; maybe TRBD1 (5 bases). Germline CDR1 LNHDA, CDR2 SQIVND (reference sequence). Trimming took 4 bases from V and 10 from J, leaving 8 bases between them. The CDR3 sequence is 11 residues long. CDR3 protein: CASSSRQEQFF. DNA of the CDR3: TGTGCCAGTAGTAGTAGACAGGAGCAGTTCTTC.

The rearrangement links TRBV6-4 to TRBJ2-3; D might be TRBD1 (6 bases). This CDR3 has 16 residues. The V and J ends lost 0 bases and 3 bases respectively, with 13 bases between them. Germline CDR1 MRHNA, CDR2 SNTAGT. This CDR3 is CASSDSAGERTDTQYF. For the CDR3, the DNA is TGTGCCAGCAGTGACTCGGCAGGGGAAAGGACAGATACGCAGTATTTT.

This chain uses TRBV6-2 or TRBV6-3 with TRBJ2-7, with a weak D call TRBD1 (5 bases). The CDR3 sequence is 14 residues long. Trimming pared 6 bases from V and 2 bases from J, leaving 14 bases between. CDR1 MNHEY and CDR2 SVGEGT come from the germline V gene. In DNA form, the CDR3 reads TGTGCCAGCAGCCAGAGGACAAATACCTACGAGCAGTACTTC. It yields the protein CASSQRTNTYEQYF.

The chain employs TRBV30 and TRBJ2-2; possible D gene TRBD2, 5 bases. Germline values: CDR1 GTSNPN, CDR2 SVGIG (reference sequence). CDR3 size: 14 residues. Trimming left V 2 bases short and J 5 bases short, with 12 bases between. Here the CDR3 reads CAWSKAGRTGELFF. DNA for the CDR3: TGTGCCTGGAGTAAGGCGGGCCGGACCGGGGAGCTGTTTTTT. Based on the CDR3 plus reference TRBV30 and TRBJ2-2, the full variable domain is SQTIHQWPATLVQPVGSPLSLECTVEGTSNPNLYWYRQAAGRGLQLLFYSVGIGQISSEVPQNLSASRPQDRQFILSSKKLLLSDSGFYLCAWSKAGRTGELFFGEGSRLTVL.

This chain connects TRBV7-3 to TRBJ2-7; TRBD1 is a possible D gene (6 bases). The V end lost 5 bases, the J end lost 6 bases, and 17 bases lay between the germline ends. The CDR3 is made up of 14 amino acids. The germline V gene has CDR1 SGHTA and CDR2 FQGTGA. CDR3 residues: CASSARDRPSEQYF. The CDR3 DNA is TGTGCCAGCAGCGCACGTGACAGGCCAAGCGAGCAGTACTTC.

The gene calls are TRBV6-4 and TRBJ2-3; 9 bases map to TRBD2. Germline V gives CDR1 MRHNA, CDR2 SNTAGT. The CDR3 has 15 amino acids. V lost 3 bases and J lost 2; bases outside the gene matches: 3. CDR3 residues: CASSETSGPTDTQYF. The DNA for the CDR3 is TGTGCCAGCAGTGAGACTAGCGGCCCCACAGATACGCAGTATTTT.